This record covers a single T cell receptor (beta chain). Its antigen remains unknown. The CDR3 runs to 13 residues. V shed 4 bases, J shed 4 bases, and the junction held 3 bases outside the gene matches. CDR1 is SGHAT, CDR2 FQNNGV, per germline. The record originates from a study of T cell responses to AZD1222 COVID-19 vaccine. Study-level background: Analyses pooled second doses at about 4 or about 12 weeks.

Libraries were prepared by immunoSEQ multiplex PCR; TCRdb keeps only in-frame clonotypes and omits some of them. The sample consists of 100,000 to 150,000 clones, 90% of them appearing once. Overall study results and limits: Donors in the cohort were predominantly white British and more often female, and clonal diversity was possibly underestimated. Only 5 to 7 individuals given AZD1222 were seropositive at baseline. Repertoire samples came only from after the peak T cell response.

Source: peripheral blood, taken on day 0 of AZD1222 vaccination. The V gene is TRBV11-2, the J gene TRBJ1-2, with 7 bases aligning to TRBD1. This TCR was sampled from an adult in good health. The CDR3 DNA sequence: TGTGCCAGCAGCTCCGGACAGGTCTATGGCTACACCTTC. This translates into CASSSGQVYGYTF.